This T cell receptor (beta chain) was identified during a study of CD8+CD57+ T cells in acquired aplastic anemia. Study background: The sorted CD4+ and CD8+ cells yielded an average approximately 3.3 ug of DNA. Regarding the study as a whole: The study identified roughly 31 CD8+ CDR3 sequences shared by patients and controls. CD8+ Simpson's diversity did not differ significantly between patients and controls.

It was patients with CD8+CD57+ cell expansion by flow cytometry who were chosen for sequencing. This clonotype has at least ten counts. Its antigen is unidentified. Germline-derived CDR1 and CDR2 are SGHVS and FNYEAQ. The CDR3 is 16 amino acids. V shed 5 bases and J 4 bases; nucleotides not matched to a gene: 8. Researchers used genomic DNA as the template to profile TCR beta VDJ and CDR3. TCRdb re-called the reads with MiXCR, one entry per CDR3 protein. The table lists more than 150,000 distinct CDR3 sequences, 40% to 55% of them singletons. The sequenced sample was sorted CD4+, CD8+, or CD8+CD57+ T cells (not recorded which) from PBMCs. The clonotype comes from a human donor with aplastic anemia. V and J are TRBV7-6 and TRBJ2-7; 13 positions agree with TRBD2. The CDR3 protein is CASSLAGLAGVYEQYF. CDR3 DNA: TGTGCCAGCAGCCTTGCCGGACTAGCGGGAGTGTACGAGCAGTACTTC.